This T cell receptor (beta chain) stems from a study of T-cell memory formation after mild COVID-19. This clonotype was seen repeatedly, ten times or more. Its antigen is not identified. Germline values: CDR1 SGHRS, CDR2 YFSETQ. Trimming cost V 2 bases and J 10 bases, with 22 bases left between them. There are 16 residues in the CDR3. Study results and caveats: Day 15 to 85 contracting clones showed balanced CD4/CD8; day 15 to 37 expanders favored CD4+.

TCRdb fed the 5' RACE reads into MiXCR, producing one record per CDR3 protein. The data contain under 300,000 distinct CDR3 sequences, 7.5% to 9.5% of them singletons. Material: PBMCs or a T cell subset sorted from them (not recorded which). The V call is TRBV5-1, the J call TRBJ2-1, with D perhaps TRBD1 (6 bases). The clonotype originates from a man between 18 and 35 years old who had mild COVID-19 (a few samples of this study predate the infection). Cell type and time point are not known. The CDR3 region is CASSLLGQIKAQEQFF. CDR3 bases: TGCGCCAGCAGCTTACTAGGACAGATCAAAGCACAGGAGCAGTTCTTC.